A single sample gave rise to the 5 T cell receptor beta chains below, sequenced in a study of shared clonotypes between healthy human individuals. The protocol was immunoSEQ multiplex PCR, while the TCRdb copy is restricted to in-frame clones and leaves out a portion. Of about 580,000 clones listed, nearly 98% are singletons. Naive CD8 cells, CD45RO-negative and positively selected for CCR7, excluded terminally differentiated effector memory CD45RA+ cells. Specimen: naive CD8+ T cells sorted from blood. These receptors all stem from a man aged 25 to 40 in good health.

This CDR3 is CASTAGGLSDNEQFF. In nucleotides, the CDR3 is TGTGCCAGCACGGCGGGAGGGCTTTCGGACAATGAGCAGTTCTTC. This chain uses TRBV2 with TRBJ2-1; 9 bases are a match to TRBD2. The CDR3 is 15 residues long. Germline CDR1 reads SNHLY; CDR2 reads FYNNEI. V lost 7 bases to trimming and J lost 5 bases; unmatched junction nucleotides: 9. Drawing the rest from reference TRBV2 and TRBJ2-1, the complete variable domain is EPEVTQTPSHQVTQMGQEVILRCVPISNHLYFYWYRQILGQKVEFLVSFYNNEISEKSEIFDDQFSVERPDGSNFTLKIRSTKLEDSAMYFCASTAGGLSDNEQFFGPGTRLTVL.

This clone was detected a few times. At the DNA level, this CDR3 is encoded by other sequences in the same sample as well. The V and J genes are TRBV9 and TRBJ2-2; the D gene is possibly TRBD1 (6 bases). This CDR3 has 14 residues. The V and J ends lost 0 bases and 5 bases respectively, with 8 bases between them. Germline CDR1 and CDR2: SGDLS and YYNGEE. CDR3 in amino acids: CASSVGGGTGELFF. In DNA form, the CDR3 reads TGTGCCAGCAGCGTAGGAGGGGGTACCGGGGAGCTGTTTTTT.

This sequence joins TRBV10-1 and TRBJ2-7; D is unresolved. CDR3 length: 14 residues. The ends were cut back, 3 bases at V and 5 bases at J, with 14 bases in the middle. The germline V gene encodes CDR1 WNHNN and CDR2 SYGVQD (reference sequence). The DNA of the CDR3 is TGCGCCAGCAGTGATGCGTATTTGCAGGACGAGCAGTACTTC. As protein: CASSDAYLQDEQYF.

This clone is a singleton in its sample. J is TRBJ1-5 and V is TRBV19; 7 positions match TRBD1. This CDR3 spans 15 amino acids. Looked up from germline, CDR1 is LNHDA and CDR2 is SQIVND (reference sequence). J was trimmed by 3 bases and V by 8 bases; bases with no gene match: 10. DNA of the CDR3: TGTGCCAGTGAGCCGACAGGGCGGAACAATCAGCCCCAGCATTTT. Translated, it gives CASEPTGRNNQPQHF.

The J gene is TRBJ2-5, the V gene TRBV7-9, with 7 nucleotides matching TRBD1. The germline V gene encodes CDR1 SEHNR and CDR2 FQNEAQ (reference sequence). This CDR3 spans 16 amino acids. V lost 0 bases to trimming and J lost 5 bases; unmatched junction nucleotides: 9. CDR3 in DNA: TGTGCCAGCAGCTTAGCGCAATTAGGGGGCGGTGAGACCCAGTACTTC. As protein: CASSLAQLGGGETQYF.